This T cell receptor (beta chain) was sequenced for a study of blood T cell repertoires in COVID-19. Study background: Donors in the United States, Italy and Spain gave samples during acute or convalescent COVID-19. T cells, B-cell-depleted T cells, or PBMCs provided the cDNA or gDNA that served as material.

This clone was picked up one time. CDR1 and CDR2 from the germline V gene are SQVTM and ANQGSEA. The V gene lost 4 bases and the J gene lost 2 bases, with 8 bases spanning the gap. The length of the CDR3 is 12 residues. Original processing notes: Reference gene primers were amplified, and this amplification served to estimate nucleated cell counts. TCRdb's table, derived via immunoSEQ multiplex PCR, lists solely in-frame clones and lacks some. D and trimming were read from the DNA, whereas the V and J calls and clone size are those reported in that table. Of hundreds of thousands of clones listed, approximately 89% were seen once; the top ten hold less than 3.5%.

The sequenced material came from peripheral blood. This TCR came from a woman younger than 30 who had recovered from COVID-19. The chain employs TRBV29-1 and TRBJ1-2; D remains ambiguous. CDR3: CSVVSENYGYTF. The CDR3 bases are TGCAGCGTTGTCTCCGAGAACTATGGCTACACCTTC.